This T cell receptor beta chain was recorded in a study of CD8 T cells in Susac syndrome. The study, taken as a whole, reports: The study's TCR sequencing and HLA analysis drew on a certain number of individuals. That number was acknowledged as relatively small.

Per the germline V gene, CDR1 is DFQATT and CDR2 is SNEGSKA (reference sequence). Trimming removed 0 bases from V and 2 bases from J, with 10 bases in between. CDR3 length: 14 amino acids. The authors sequenced TCR beta from blood CD8+ and CD4+ T cells. Healthy donors constituted the controls, which were matched for age and sex. It was with random hexamers that about 0.45 to 1 ug RNA was reverse transcribed. Amplification of the TCR beta CDR3 was carried out by immunoSEQ multiplex PCR, which spanned a total of 54 Vbeta and 13 Jbeta segments. Using its own MiXCR run on the immunoSEQ multiplex PCR reads, TCRdb lists one record per CDR3 protein. The profile shows 150,000 to 200,000 distinct CDR3 sequences, around 94% of them singletons. Notes on this clonotype: The target antigen is unknown.

This TCR derives from a human donor in good health. The chain links TRBV20-1 to TRBJ1-2; D ambiguous. Material for sequencing was CD4+ T cells from PBMCs. This CDR3 reads CSARDRKRNYGYTF. The CDR3 bases are TGCAGTGCTAGAGACCGGAAGCGGAACTATGGCTACACCTTC.